This T cell receptor beta chain was retrieved from a study of cytomegalovirus exposure and HLA in healthy donors. V lost 2 bases, J lost 4 bases, and 9 bases lay in between. CDR1 and CDR2 from the germline V gene are GTSNPN and SVGIG (reference sequence). This CDR3 is 13 amino acids long. Assay used: immunoSEQ multiplex PCR; TCRdb lists only in-frame clones, some missing. The sample lists 50,000 to 65,000 clones; roughly 94% were seen once. Study-level points and caveats: Cytomegalovirus status was reportedly diagnosed by the classifier with high specificity and sensitivity. In vitro experiments confirmed that a few CMV-associated chains were specific for CMV antigens.

Concerning this clone: Its antigen is unidentified.

This chain connects TRBV30 to TRBJ1-5; the D is unclear. The specimen was PBMCs. This clonotype was obtained from a woman between 18 and 29 years old in good health and CMV-seropositive. The CDR3 is CAWSSGLNQPQHF. The DNA for the CDR3 is TGTGCCTGGAGTTCAGGTCTAAATCAGCCCCAGCATTTT.